The TCR beta chain under discussion was sequenced for a study of control samples from healthy donors and cancer patients. Sequencing used immunoSEQ multiplex PCR; TCRdb keeps in-frame clones, though not all of them. The profile covers 90,000 to 100,000 clones, with 90% appearing a single time and 3% to 4.5% taken by the ten largest. This clone was seen a single time. The CDR3 spans 14 residues. Between the trimmed V and J ends, which lost 1 base and 4 bases, there was a span of 10 bases. In germline, CDR1 is KGHSH, CDR2 LQKENI. The sequencing sample was made of blood. The chain uses TRBV18 and TRBJ1-1; no definite D call. This clonotype was obtained from a woman aged 18-35 years in good health. Here the CDR3 DNA reads TGTGCCAGCTCACCACTATTGGGGTCCACTGAAGCTTTCTTT. This translates into CASSPLLGSTEAFF.